This is a list of T cell receptor beta chains from one sample in a study of shared clonotypes between healthy human individuals. Sequencing was performed with immunoSEQ multiplex PCR; in TCRdb, only in-frame clones are kept and a portion is missing. The data show about 2.1 million clones, about 93% seen once. The sequenced material came from naive CD8+ T cells from PBMCs. The origin of the receptors is a man between 18 and 29 years old in good health. Some clones in this sample may be carry-over from other donors' samples. The CDR3 runs from the conserved cysteine through the conserved F or W. The order of the fields is D gene, clone size, J gene, V gene, CDR3 DNA, CDR3 protein. D genes are given only for firm matches. Clone size, where shown, is once, few, many, or a class for clones that have expanded.

NA NA TRBJ2-5 TRBV11-2 TGTGCCAGCAGCTTACCATTAACGAGGTCCCAGTACTTC CASSLPLTRSQYF
NA NA TRBJ2-5 TRBV9 TGTGCCAGCAGTTCCCCTCAGGGTCGGCTCCAAGAGACCCAGTACTTC CASSSPQGRLQETQYF
TRBD2 NA TRBJ2-7 TRBV11-2 TGTGCCAGCAGCCCCCCCCGGGCTAGCGGTTCCTACGAGCAGTACTTC CASSPPRASGSYEQYF
TRBD2 NA TRBJ2-1 TRBV28 TGTGCCAGCAGTTTGATGGCGGGAGTGGGGTACAATGAGCAGTTCTTC CASSLMAGVGYNEQFF
TRBD1 NA TRBJ2-1 TRBV7-6 TGTGCCAGCAGCGTAAGGTATGGACAGCGACCGGGACAGGGGGACTACAATGAGCAGTTCTTC CASSVRYGQRPGQGDYNEQFF
NA NA TRBJ2-3 TRBV7-6 TGTGCCAGCAGCCCCATTCTGACTAGCACAGATACGCAGTATTTT CASSPILTSTDTQYF
NA NA TRBJ2-2 TRBV7-7 TGTGCCAGCAGCCCGCGAGGGGGGAACACCGGGGAGCTGTTTTTT CASSPRGGNTGELFF
NA NA TRBJ2-1 TRBV5-8 TGTGCCAGCAGCCTACAGGGCCCGTGGCAGTTCTTC CASSLQGPWQFF
TRBD2 NA TRBJ2-1 TRBV25-1 TGTGCCAGCACCCCAAGGGGGGGGACTAGCCGTGACAATGAGCAGTTCTTC CASTPRGGTSRDNEQFF
NA NA TRBJ2-1 TRBV27 TGTGCCAGCAGTTTACCGAGCAATGAGCAGTTCTTC CASSLPSNEQFF
NA once TRBJ2-3 TRBV9 TGTGCCAGCGGCGCGGGCACAGATACGCAGTATTTT CASGAGTDTQYF
TRBD2 NA TRBJ2-1 TRBV11-2 TGTGCCAGCAGCTTGATACCGGGGACTAGCGGCGGCGGGCAGTTCTTC CASSLIPGTSGGGQFF
NA NA TRBJ2-3 TRBV6-4 TGTGCCAGCAGTGACTCAACATTCTTTAGCACAGATACGCAGTATTTT CASSDSTFFSTDTQYF
TRBD1 NA TRBJ2-7 TRBV5-1 TGCGCCAGCACCGAGACAGGGGGCTTTAGCTCCTACGAGCAGTACTTC CASTETGGFSSYEQYF
NA NA TRBJ2-3 TRBV9 TGTGCCAGCAGCCCACCGAATGGGGAAGGCACAGATACGCAGTATTTT CASSPPNGEGTDTQYF
NA NA TRBJ1-5 TRBV27 TGTGCCAGCAGTTTAGGGATGACGAATCAGCCCCAGCATTTT CASSLGMTNQPQHF
TRBD2 once TRBJ2-1 TRBV28 TGTGCCAGCAGTTTACACCCCCCAGGGACTAGCCGAGACAATGAGCAGTTCTTC CASSLHPPGTSRDNEQFF
NA few TRBJ2-7 TRBV4-1 TGCGCCAGCAGCCCCGGGGCCAACTACGAGCAGTACTTC CASSPGANYEQYF
NA NA TRBJ2-7 TRBV2 TGTGCCAGCAGTGACTATCGGCAGAAGCCCTACGAGCAGTACTTC CASSDYRQKPYEQYF
NA NA TRBJ2-7 TRBV9 TGTGCCAGCAGCGCTAATAGTGGAGAGCAGTACTTC CASSANSGEQYF
TRBD1 NA TRBJ1-1 TRBV30 TGTGCCTGGAGTTCAGTTGACAGGGTGGGTGAAGCTTTCTTT CAWSSVDRVGEAFF
NA NA TRBJ2-4 TRBV19 TGTGCCAGTAGTCTAGACGTCGGTGGCTTAAACATTCAGTACTTC CASSLDVGGLNIQYF
TRBD2 NA TRBJ2-3 TRBV6-5 TGTGCCATCCAGCGGGAGGCGCCCACAGATACGCAGTATTTT CAIQREAPTDTQYF
NA NA TRBJ1-5 TRBV6-6 TGTGCCAGCAGTTATGGGCGGACTAGCAATCAGCCCCAGCATTTT CASSYGRTSNQPQHF
TRBD1 NA TRBJ2-2 TRBV6-1 TGTGCCAGCAATGACAGGGGGCTCCCCGATATGAACACCGGGGAGCTGTTTTTT CASNDRGLPDMNTGELFF
NA NA TRBJ1-4 TRBV5-1 TGCGCCAGCAGCTTGGAAAGGGCAACTAATGAAAAACTGTTTTTT CASSLERATNEKLFF
NA NA TRBJ2-7 TRBV30 TGTGCCTGGACCCAGGGTACCTACGAGCAGTACTTC CAWTQGTYEQYF
NA NA TRBJ1-5 TRBV7-8 TGTGCCAGCAGCACCCGGACGGGGAATCAGCCCCAGCATTTT CASSTRTGNQPQHF
NA NA TRBJ2-7 TRBV27 TGTGCCAGCAGTTTATCGGGGGGACGCTCCTACGAGCAGTACTTC CASSLSGGRSYEQYF